This TCR beta chain was found in a study of graft-versus-host responses after intestinal transplantation. Notes on this clone: Its target is unknown.

Sequenced by immunoSEQ multiplex PCR; TCRdb stores in-frame clones only, minus some. Among more than 85,000 clones listed, under 95% were seen once. V lost 0 bases to trimming and J lost 5 bases; unmatched junction nucleotides: 24. Looked up from germline, CDR1 is SGHDN and CDR2 is FVKESK. This CDR3 has 21 residues. The specimen was unstimulated CD8+ T cells sorted from spleen or lymph node cells, collected before transplant. The gene calls are TRBV14 and TRBJ2-5; 7 positions match TRBD2. This TCR was sampled from a human donor who was the organ donor for an intestinal transplant. The DNA for the CDR3 is TGTGCCAGCAGCCAAGATGGTCTGCTAGCGGAAGGCTGGTTTCGAATGGAGACCCAGTACTTC. Translating gives CASSQDGLLAEGWFRMETQYF.